This record covers a single T cell receptor (beta chain). The antigen remains unidentified. The CD4+ fraction was divided into a CD45RA+ naive subset and a CD45RA-negative memory subset. Deletions cut 6 bases from V and 5 bases from J, with 14 bases between. CDR3 length: 13 residues. The germline V gene has CDR1 SGHNT and CDR2 YYREEE (reference sequence). The data derive from a study of shared clonotypes between healthy human individuals. General observations from the study: It was anticipated that sequencing depth would influence how many clonotypes donors shared.

Sequenced by immunoSEQ multiplex PCR; TCRdb stores in-frame clones only, minus some. Counted here are 1.5 million to 1.9 million clones, 95% to 99% occurring once; the ten biggest clones make up approximately 0.44%. The V and J genes are TRBV5-4 and TRBJ2-5; D may be TRBD1 (6 bases). Sequenced input: naive CD4+ T cells sorted from blood. This sample's subset: CD45RA+ positively selected. The sequence was collected from a man aged 25-45 years in good health. The CDR3 DNA reads as TGTGCCAGCACCTTCAGGGGCGGGGAGACCCAGTACTTC. It encodes CASTFRGGETQYF. The full variable domain, rest sourced from reference TRBV5-4 and TRBJ2-5, is ETGVTQSPTHLIKTRGQQVTLRCSSQSGHNTVSWYQQALGQGPQFIFQYYREEENGRGNFPPRFSGLQFPNYSSELNVNALELDDSALYLCASTFRGGETQYFGPGTRLLVL.